The rows below give T cell receptor beta chains drawn from one sample of a study of T cell responses to AZD1222 COVID-19 vaccine. The data were produced by immunoSEQ multiplex PCR, yet TCRdb's version contains in-frame clones alone and is incomplete. The sample has about 110,000 clones; approximately 85% are singletons. This specimen consisted of peripheral blood, obtained on day 0 of MenACWY control vaccination. Receptor source: an adult in good health. Each CDR3 is given with its conserved first and last residue. The D gene is left open where the match is weak. Clone size is shown for a subset of rows, as once, few, many or a class of expanded clone.

D gene: .
clone size: .
V gene: TRBV11-2
J gene: TRBJ2-3
CDR3 protein: CASSFNSGTDTQYF
CDR3 DNA: TGTGCCAGCAGCTTTAACTCAGGCACAGATACGCAGTATTTT

D gene: TRBD1
clone size: .
V gene: TRBV18
J gene: TRBJ2-3
CDR3 protein: CASSPMTGAGDTQYF
CDR3 DNA: TGTGCCAGCTCACCAATGACAGGGGCTGGAGATACGCAGTATTTT

D gene: .
clone size: once
V gene: TRBV11-2
J gene: TRBJ1-4
CDR3 protein: CASTINGGQGKLFF
CDR3 DNA: TGTGCCAGCACCATCAACGGGGGGCAGGGAAAACTGTTTTTT

D gene: .
clone size: .
V gene: TRBV19
J gene: TRBJ1-6
CDR3 protein: CASSLTGNYNSPLHF
CDR3 DNA: TGTGCCAGTAGTCTGACAGGCAACTATAATTCACCCCTCCACTTT

D gene: .
clone size: .
V gene: TRBV28
J gene: TRBJ1-4
CDR3 protein: CASSLQGNQEKLFF
CDR3 DNA: TGTGCCAGCAGTTTACAGGGGAATCAAGAAAAACTGTTTTTT

D gene: TRBD2
clone size: .
V gene: TRBV7-9
J gene: TRBJ2-3
CDR3 protein: CATPEGGGLDTQYF
CDR3 DNA: TGTGCCACTCCTGAGGGCGGGGGTTTAGATACGCAGTATTTT

D gene: .
clone size: .
V gene: TRBV28
J gene: TRBJ2-2
CDR3 protein: CASSSPGETGELFF
CDR3 DNA: TGTGCCAGCAGTTCTCCCGGGGAGACCGGGGAGCTGTTTTTT

D gene: TRBD2
clone size: .
V gene: TRBV9
J gene: TRBJ2-5
CDR3 protein: CASSGQLAGVGETQYF
CDR3 DNA: TGTGCCAGCAGCGGACAACTAGCGGGGGTAGGAGAGACCCAGTACTTC

D gene: .
clone size: .
V gene: TRBV5-1
J gene: TRBJ2-1
CDR3 protein: CASSDSYNEQFF
CDR3 DNA: TGCGCCAGCAGCGACAGCTACAATGAGCAGTTCTTC

D gene: .
clone size: .
V gene: TRBV11-2
J gene: TRBJ2-7
CDR3 protein: CASSLDRTALYEQYF
CDR3 DNA: TGTGCCAGCAGCTTAGATCGGACTGCATTATACGAGCAGTACTTC

D gene: TRBD1
clone size: .
V gene: TRBV30
J gene: TRBJ1-5
CDR3 protein: CAWSEDPRGINQPQHF
CDR3 DNA: TGTGCCTGGAGTGAAGACCCCAGGGGGATTAATCAGCCCCAGCATTTT

D gene: .
clone size: few
V gene: TRBV7-9
J gene: TRBJ2-5
CDR3 protein: CASSPGVQETQYF
CDR3 DNA: TGTGCCAGCAGCCCGGGTGTACAAGAGACCCAGTACTTC

D gene: .
clone size: once
V gene: TRBV28
J gene: TRBJ1-5
CDR3 protein: CASSPRAKVWGQPQHF
CDR3 DNA: TGTGCCAGCAGTCCCAGGGCTAAAGTATGGGGACAGCCCCAGCATTTT

D gene: TRBD1
clone size: .
V gene: TRBV12-3/TRBV12-4
J gene: TRBJ2-7
CDR3 protein: CASRQGSEQYF
CDR3 DNA: TGTGCCAGCAGACAGGGGTCCGAGCAGTACTTC

D gene: .
clone size: .
V gene: TRBV30
J gene: TRBJ2-1
CDR3 protein: CAWSGLAIYNEQFF
CDR3 DNA: TGTGCCTGGAGTGGCCTAGCGATCTACAATGAGCAGTTCTTC

D gene: .
clone size: .
V gene: TRBV4-1
J gene: TRBJ2-1
CDR3 protein: CASSQDGTSYNEQFF
CDR3 DNA: TGCGCCAGCAGCCAAGATGGGACAAGTTACAATGAGCAGTTCTTC

D gene: .
clone size: few
V gene: TRBV3-1/TRBV3-2
J gene: TRBJ2-5
CDR3 protein: CASSQDEDTPKETQYF
CDR3 DNA: TGTGCCAGCAGCCAAGATGAGGACACCCCCAAGGAGACCCAGTACTTC

D gene: .
clone size: few
V gene: TRBV9
J gene: TRBJ2-7
CDR3 protein: CASSARPASSYEQYF
CDR3 DNA: TGTGCCAGCAGCGCTCGACCGGCAAGCTCCTACGAGCAGTACTTC

D gene: TRBD2
clone size: .
V gene: TRBV3-1/TRBV3-2
J gene: TRBJ2-5
CDR3 protein: CASSQTGTSMETQYF
CDR3 DNA: TGTGCCAGCAGCCAAACCGGGACTAGTATGGAGACCCAGTACTTC

D gene: TRBD2
clone size: .
V gene: TRBV14
J gene: TRBJ2-1
CDR3 protein: CASSQGPGTRTEQFF
CDR3 DNA: TGTGCCAGCAGCCAAGGCCCCGGGACTAGGACTGAGCAGTTCTTC

D gene: .
clone size: .
V gene: TRBV13
J gene: TRBJ1-4
CDR3 protein: CASTNWAGCLTNEKLFF
CDR3 DNA: TGTGCCAGCACCAATTGGGCAGGGTGTCTAACTAATGAAAAACTGTTTTTT

D gene: TRBD1
clone size: .
V gene: TRBV7-2
J gene: TRBJ2-3
CDR3 protein: CASSLRTGGLFTDTQYF
CDR3 DNA: TGTGCCAGCAGCCTCCGGACAGGGGGCCTCTTCACAGATACGCAGTATTTT

D gene: .
clone size: .
V gene: TRBV7-9
J gene: TRBJ2-7
CDR3 protein: CASSETGFEQYF
CDR3 DNA: TGTGCCAGCAGCGAAACAGGGTTCGAGCAGTACTTC

D gene: .
clone size: .
V gene: TRBV7-3
J gene: TRBJ1-1
CDR3 protein: CASSFGRLGRMNTEAFF
CDR3 DNA: TGTGCCAGCAGCTTTGGTCGTTTGGGCAGGATGAACACTGAAGCTTTCTTT

D gene: .
clone size: .
V gene: TRBV29-1
J gene: TRBJ1-1
CDR3 protein: CSVEGLGFTEAFF
CDR3 DNA: TGCAGCGTTGAGGGTCTGGGGTTCACTGAAGCTTTCTTT

D gene: .
clone size: .
V gene: TRBV4-2
J gene: TRBJ2-7
CDR3 protein: CASSLEWTGSYEQYF
CDR3 DNA: TGTGCCAGCAGCCTGGAATGGACGGGGAGCTACGAGCAGTACTTC

D gene: .
clone size: .
V gene: TRBV11-1
J gene: TRBJ2-1
CDR3 protein: CASSNPKAGTAHYQFF
CDR3 DNA: TGTGCCAGCAGCAACCCCAAAGCCGGGACGGCACATTATCAGTTCTTC

D gene: TRBD1
clone size: .
V gene: TRBV5-1
J gene: TRBJ2-2
CDR3 protein: CASSFPGQGLAGELFF
CDR3 DNA: TGCGCCAGCAGCTTCCCCGGACAGGGACTGGCCGGGGAGCTGTTTTTT

D gene: TRBD1
clone size: .
V gene: TRBV7-9
J gene: TRBJ2-5
CDR3 protein: CASSTRTGVETQYF
CDR3 DNA: TGTGCCAGCAGCACAAGGACAGGGGTAGAGACCCAGTACTTC

D gene: TRBD1
clone size: few
V gene: TRBV5-4
J gene: TRBJ1-5
CDR3 protein: CASSLQGQPQHF
CDR3 DNA: TGTGCCAGCAGCTTACAGGGGCAGCCCCAGCATTTT

D gene: TRBD1
clone size: .
V gene: TRBV7-9
J gene: TRBJ1-3
CDR3 protein: CASSFRTGKISSGNTIYF
CDR3 DNA: TGTGCCAGCAGCTTCCGGACAGGGAAAATTTCGTCTGGAAACACCATATATTTT